This T cell receptor beta chain was retrieved from a study of shared clonotypes between healthy human individuals. Germline V gives CDR1 SNHLY, CDR2 FYNNEI. The CDR3 sequence is 14 residues long. Trimming removed 3 bases at V and 5 bases at J, with 13 bases between. Profiling relied on immunoSEQ multiplex PCR, and the TCRdb table lists in-frame clones only, not all of them. The table lists roughly 2.5 million clones, over 85% of them singletons. This receptor was identified in a man in his late teens or twenties in good health. This rearrangement joins TRBV2 to TRBJ2-5; D perhaps matches TRBD2 (6 bases). The sequencing input was naive CD4+ T cells sorted from blood. Subset noted: CD45RA+ positively selected. CDR3 DNA: TGTGCCAGCAGTGACCACAGCGGGTCGGAGACCCAGTACTTC. Translated, it gives CASSDHSGSETQYF.